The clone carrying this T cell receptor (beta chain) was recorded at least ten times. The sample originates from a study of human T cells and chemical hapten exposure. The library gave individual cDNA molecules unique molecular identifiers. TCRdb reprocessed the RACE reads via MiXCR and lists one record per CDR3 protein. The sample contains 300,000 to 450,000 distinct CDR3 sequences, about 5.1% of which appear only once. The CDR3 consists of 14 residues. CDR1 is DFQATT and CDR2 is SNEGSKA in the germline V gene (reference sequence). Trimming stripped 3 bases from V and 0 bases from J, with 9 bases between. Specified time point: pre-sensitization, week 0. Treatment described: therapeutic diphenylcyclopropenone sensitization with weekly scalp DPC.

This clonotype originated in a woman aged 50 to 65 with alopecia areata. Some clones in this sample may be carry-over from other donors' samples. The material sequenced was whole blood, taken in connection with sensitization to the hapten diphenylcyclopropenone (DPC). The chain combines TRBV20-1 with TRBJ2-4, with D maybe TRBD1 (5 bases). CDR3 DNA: TGCAGTGCTAGGACCGACAGAGCCAAAAACATTCAGTACTTC. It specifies CSARTDRAKNIQYF.